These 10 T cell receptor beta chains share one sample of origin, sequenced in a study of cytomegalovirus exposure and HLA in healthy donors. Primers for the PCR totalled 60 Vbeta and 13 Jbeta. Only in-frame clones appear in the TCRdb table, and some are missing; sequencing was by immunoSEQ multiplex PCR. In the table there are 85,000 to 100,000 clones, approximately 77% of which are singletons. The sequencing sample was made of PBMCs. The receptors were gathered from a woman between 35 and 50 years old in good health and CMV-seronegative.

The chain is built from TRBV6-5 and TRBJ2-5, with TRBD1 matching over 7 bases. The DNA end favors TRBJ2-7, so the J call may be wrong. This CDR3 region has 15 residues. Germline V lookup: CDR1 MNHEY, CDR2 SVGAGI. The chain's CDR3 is CASSYSRSGGNEQYF. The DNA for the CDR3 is TGTGCCAGCAGTTACTCGAGATCAGGGGGAAACGAGCAGTACTTC.

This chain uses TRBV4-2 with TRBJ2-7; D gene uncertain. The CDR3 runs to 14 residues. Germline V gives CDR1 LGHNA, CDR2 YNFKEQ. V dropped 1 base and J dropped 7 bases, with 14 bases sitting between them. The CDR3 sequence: CASSQGGVLEEQYF. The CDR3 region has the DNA TGTGCCAGCAGCCAAGGCGGTGTGTTGGAAGAGCAGTACTTC.

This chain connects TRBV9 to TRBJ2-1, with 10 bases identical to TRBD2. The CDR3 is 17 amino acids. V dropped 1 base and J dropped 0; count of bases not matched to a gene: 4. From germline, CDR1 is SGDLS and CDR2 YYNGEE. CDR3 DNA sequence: TGTGCCAGCAGCGTATTTAGCGGGGGGTACTCCTACAATGAGCAGTTCTTC. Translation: CASSVFSGGYSYNEQFF.

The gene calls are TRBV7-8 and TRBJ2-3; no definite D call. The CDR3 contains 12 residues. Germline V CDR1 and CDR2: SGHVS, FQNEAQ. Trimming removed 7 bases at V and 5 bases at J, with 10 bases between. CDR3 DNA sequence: TGTGCCAGCAACGAAAGAGTAGATACGCAGTATTTT. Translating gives CASNERVDTQYF.

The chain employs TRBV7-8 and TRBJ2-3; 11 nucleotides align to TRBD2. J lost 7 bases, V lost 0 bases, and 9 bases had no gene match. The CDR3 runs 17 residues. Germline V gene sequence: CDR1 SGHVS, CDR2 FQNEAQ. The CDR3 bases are TGTGCCAGCAGCTTAGCGGGGTTAGCGGGGGGGAGATATACGCAGTATTTT. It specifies CASSLAGLAGGRYTQYF.

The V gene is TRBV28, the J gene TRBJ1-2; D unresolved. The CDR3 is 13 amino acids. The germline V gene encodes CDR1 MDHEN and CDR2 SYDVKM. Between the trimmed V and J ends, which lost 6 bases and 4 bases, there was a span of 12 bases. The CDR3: CASRPLLPYGYTF. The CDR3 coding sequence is TGTGCCAGCAGACCACTCTTGCCCTATGGCTACACCTTC.

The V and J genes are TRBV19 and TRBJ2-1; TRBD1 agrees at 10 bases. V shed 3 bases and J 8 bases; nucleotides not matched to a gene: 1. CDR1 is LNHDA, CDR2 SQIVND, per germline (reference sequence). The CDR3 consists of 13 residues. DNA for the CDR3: TGTGCCAGTAGTATCGGGACAGGGGATGAGCAGTTCTTC. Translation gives CASSIGTGDEQFF.

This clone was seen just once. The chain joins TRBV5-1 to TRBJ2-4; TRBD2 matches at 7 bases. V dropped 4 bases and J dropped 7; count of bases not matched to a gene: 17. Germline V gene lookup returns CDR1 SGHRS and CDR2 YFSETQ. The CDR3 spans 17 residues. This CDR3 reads CASSITPRGGGGNIQYF. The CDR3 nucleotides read TGCGCCAGCAGCATCACCCCGCGGGGCGGGGGTGGGAACATTCAGTACTTC.

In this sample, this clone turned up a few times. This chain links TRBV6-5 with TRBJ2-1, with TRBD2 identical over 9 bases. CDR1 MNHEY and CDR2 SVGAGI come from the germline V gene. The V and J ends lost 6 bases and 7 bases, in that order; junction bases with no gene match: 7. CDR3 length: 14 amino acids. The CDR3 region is CASRGSGGRNEQFF. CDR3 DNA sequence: TGTGCCAGCAGAGGGAGCGGGGGGCGGAATGAGCAGTTCTTC.

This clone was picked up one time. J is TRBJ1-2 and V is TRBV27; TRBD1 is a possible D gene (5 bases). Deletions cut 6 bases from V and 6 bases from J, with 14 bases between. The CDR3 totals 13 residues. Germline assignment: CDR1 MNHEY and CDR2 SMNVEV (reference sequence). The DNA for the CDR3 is TGTGCCAGCAGGCCGGGGGGGGATCATGGCTACACCTTC. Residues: CASRPGGDHGYTF.